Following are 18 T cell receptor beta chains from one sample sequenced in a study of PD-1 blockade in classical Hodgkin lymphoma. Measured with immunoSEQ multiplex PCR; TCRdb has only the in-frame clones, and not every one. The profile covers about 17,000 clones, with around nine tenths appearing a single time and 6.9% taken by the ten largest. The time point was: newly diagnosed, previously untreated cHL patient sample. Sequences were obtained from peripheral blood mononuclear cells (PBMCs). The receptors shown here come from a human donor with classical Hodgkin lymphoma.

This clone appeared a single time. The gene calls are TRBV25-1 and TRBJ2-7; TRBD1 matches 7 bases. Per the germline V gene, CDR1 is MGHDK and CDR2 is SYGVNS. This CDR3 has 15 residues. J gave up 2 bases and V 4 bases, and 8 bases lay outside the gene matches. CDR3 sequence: CASSVRQGSAYEQYF. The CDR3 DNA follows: TGTGCCAGCAGTGTTCGACAGGGAAGCGCCTACGAGCAGTACTTC.

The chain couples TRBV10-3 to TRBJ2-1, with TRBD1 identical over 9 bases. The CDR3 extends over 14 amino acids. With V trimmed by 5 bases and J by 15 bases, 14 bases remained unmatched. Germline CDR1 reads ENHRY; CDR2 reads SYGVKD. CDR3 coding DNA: TGTGCCATCAGTAACACGGGACAGGGAATATCCCCGTTCTTC. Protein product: CAISNTGQGISPFF.

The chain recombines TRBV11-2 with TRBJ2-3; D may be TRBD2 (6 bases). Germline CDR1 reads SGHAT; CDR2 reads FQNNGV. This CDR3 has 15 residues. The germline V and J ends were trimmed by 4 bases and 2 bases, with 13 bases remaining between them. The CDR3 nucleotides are TGTGCCAGCAGCTCCGGACTACCATACACAGATACGCAGTATTTT. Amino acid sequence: CASSSGLPYTDTQYF.

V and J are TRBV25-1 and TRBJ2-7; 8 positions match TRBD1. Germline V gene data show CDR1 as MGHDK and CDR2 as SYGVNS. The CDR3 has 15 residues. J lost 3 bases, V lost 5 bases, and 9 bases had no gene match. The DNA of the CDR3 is TGTGCCAGCAGTCCCCCGGGACAGGCCGTCTACGAGCAGTACTTC. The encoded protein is CASSPPGQAVYEQYF.

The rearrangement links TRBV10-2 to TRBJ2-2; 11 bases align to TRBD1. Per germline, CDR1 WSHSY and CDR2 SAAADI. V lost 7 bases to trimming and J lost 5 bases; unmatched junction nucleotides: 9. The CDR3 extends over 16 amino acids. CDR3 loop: CASTRTGGVGTGELFF. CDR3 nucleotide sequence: TGCGCCAGCACCCGGACAGGGGGCGTAGGAACCGGGGAGCTGTTTTTT.

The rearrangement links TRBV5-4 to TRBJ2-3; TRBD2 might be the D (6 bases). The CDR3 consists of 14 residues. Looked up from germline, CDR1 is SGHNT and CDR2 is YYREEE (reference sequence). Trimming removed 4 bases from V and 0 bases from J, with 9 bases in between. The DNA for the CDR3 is TGTGCCAGCAGCATAAGCGGGAGCACAGATACGCAGTATTTT. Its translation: CASSISGSTDTQYF.

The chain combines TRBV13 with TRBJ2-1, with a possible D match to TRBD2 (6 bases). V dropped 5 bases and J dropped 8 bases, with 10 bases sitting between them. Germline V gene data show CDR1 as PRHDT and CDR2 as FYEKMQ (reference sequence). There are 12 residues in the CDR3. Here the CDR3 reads CASSLRLDEQFF. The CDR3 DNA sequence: TGTGCCAGCAGCCTAAGACTAGATGAGCAGTTCTTC.

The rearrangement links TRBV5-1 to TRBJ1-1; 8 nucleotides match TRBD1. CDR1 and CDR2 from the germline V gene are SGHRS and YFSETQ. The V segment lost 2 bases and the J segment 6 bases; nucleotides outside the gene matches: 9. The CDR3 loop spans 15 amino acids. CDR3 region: CASSLTLTGDAEAFF. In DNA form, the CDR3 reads TGCGCCAGCAGCTTAACGTTGACAGGGGACGCTGAAGCTTTCTTT.

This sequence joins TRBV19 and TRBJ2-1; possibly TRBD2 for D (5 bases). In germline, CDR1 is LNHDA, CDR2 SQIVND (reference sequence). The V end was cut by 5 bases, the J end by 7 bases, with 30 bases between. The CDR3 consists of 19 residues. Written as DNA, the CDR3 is TGTGCCAGTAGTCGTGGCCTACTCTTCCGTGAGGGCCGCATGAATGAGCAGTTCTTC. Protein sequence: CASSRGLLFREGRMNEQFF.

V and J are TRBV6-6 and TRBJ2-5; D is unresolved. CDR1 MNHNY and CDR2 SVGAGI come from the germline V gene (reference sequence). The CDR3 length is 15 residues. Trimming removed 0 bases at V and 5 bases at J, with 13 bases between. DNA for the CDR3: TGTGCCAGCAGTTACTCGTCGGCAGGTTCGGAGACCCAGTACTTC. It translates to CASSYSSAGSETQYF.

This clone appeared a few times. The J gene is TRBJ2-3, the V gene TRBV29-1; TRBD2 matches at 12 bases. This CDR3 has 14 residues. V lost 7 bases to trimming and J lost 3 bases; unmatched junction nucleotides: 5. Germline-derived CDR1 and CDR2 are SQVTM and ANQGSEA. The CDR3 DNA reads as TGCAGCGCCCCGACTAGCGGGAGAACAGATACGCAGTATTTT. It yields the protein CSAPTSGRTDTQYF.

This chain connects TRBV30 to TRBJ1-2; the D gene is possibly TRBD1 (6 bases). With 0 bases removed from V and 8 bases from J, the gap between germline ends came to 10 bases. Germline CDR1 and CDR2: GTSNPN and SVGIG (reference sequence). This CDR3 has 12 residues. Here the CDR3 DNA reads TGTGCCTGGAGTGTTAGGGGGGGCGGCTACACCTTC. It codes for CAWSVRGGGYTF.

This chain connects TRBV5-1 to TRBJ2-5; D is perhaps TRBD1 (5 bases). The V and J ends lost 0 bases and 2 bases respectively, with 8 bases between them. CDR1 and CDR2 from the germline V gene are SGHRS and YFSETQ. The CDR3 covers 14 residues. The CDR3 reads CASSLARQQETQYF. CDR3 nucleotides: TGCGCCAGCAGCTTGGCCCGACAGCAAGAGACCCAGTACTTC.

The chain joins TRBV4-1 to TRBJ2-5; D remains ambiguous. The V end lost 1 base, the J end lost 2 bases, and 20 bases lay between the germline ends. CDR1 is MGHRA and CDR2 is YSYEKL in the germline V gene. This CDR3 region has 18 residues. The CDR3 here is CASSQAFPRAGEQETQYF. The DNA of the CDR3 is TGCGCCAGCAGCCAAGCCTTTCCCCGGGCCGGAGAGCAAGAGACCCAGTACTTC.

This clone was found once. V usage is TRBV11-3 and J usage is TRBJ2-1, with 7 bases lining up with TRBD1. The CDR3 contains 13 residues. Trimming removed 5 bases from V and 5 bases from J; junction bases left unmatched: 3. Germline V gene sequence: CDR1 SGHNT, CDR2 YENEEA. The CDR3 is CASSHGTDNEQFF. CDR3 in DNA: TGTGCCAGCAGCCATGGGACAGACAATGAGCAGTTCTTC. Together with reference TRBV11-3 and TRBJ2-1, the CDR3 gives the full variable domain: EAGVVQSPRYKIIEKKQPVAFWCNPISGHNTLYWYLQNLGQGPELLIRYENEEAVDDSQLPKDRFSAERLKGVDSTLKIQPAELGDSAVYLCASSHGTDNEQFFGPGTRLTVL.

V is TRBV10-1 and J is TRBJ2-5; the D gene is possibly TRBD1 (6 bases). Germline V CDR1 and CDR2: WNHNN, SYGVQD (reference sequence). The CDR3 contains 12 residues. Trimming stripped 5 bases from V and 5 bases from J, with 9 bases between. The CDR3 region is CASSFTGETQYF. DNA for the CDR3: TGCGCCAGCAGTTTCACAGGGGAGACCCAGTACTTC.

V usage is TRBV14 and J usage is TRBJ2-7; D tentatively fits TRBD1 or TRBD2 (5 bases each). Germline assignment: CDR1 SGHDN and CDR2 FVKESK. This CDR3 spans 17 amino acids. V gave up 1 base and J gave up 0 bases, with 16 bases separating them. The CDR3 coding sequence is TGTGCCAGCAGCCAAGTTCCCCTCGGGGCTAGCTCCTACGAGCAGTACTTC. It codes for CASSQVPLGASSYEQYF.

CDR3 sequence (DNA): TGTGCCAGTAGTAGCGGGAGGGCCGGCGAGCAGTACTTC. Protein: CASSSGRAGEQYF. The chain is built from TRBV19 and TRBJ2-7; 9 positions agree with TRBD2. This CDR3 is built from 13 residues. Germline V lookup: CDR1 LNHDA, CDR2 SQIVND (reference sequence). V was clipped by 4 bases and J by 6 bases; unmatched bases: 4.